This TCR beta chain originates from a study of control samples from healthy donors and cancer patients. The table came from immunoSEQ multiplex PCR; TCRdb's copy has only in-frame clones and leaves some out. The sample contains under 80,000 clones, roughly 94% of which appear only once. Concerning this clone: The same CDR3 arises from other DNA sequences in this sample as well.

Germline CDR1 reads KGHSH; CDR2 reads LQKENI. The V end lost 3 bases, the J end lost 1 base, and 2 bases lay between the germline ends. This CDR3 spans 12 amino acids. Sequencing was done on a sample of blood. The sequence was collected from a woman aged 40 to 55 in good health. The rearrangement links TRBV18 to TRBJ2-3; D gene uncertain. The CDR3 sequence: CASSPGTDTQYF. The CDR3, as DNA: TGTGCCAGCTCACCTGGCACAGATACGCAGTATTTT.